This T cell receptor beta chain stems from a study of beta chain features in type 1 diabetes. Findings and limits, study-wide: Type 1 diabetes patients showed a moderate but significant shortening of TCRB CDR3s in all four CD4+ subsets.

The V gene's germline CDR1 is SGHRS and CDR2 YFSETQ. This CDR3 has 15 amino acids. With 4 bases removed from V and 4 bases from J, the gap between germline ends came to 15 bases. Turning to this clone: The antigen is unknown.

Sequenced material consisted of expressed TCRB transcripts (all of the isolated RNA was reverse transcribed). Produced via immunoSEQ multiplex PCR; TCRdb's table is partial and in-frame only. The sample carries about 160,000 clones, approximately 8.7% recorded once. On average, the one heparinised blood draw given by each donor was approximately 120 mL. This chain uses TRBV5-1 with TRBJ2-1, with D possibly being TRBD2 (6 bases). Sequencing used central memory CD4+ T cells from blood. The sequence derives from a woman in her 30s with type 1 diabetes. CDR3 DNA: TGCGCCAGCAGCCCCGATGGCGGGACTTACAATGAGCAGTTCTTC. It translates to CASSPDGGTYNEQFF. Looking up the rest from reference TRBV5-1 and TRBJ2-1 gives the full variable domain: KAGVTQTPRYLIKTRGQQVTLSCSPISGHRSVSWYQQTPGQGLQFLFEYFSETQRNKGNFPGRFSGRQFSNSRSEMNVSTLELGDSALYLCASSPDGGTYNEQFFGPGTRLTVL.